This T cell receptor (beta chain) was identified in a study of control samples from healthy donors and cancer patients. Only in-frame clones appear in the TCRdb table, and some are missing; sequencing was by immunoSEQ multiplex PCR. The table includes roughly 130,000 clones, over 85% detected once. The sample was blood. This clonotype was obtained from a man younger than 45 in good health.

The CDR3 sequence: CASSLVGQATYEQYF. The CDR3 nucleotides read TGTGCCAGCTCACTCGTGGGCCAGGCCACCTACGAGCAGTACTTC. This chain links TRBV18 with TRBJ2-7; D ambiguous. Trimming took off 4 bases at V and 2 bases at J, with 15 bases between the two ends. This CDR3 has 15 residues. In germline, CDR1 is KGHSH, CDR2 LQKENI.